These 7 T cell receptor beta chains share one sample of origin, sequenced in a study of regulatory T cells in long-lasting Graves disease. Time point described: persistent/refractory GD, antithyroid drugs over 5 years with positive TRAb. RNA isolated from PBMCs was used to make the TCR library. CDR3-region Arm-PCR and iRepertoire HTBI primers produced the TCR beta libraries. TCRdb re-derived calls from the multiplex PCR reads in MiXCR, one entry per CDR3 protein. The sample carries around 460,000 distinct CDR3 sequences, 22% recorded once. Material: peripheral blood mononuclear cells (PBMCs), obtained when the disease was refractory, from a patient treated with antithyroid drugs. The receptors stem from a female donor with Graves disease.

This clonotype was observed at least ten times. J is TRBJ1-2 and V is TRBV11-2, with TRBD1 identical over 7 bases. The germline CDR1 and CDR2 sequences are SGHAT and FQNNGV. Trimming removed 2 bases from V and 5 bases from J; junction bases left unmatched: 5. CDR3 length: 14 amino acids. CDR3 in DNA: TGTGCCAGCAGCTTACCGACAGGGTGGTATGGCTACACCTTC. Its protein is CASSLPTGWYGYTF.

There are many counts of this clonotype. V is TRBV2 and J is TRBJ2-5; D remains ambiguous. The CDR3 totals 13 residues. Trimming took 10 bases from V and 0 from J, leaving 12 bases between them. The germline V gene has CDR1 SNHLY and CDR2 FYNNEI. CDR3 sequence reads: CATSRLNQETQYF. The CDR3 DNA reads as TGTGCCACGTCGCGACTCAACCAAGAGACCCAGTACTTC. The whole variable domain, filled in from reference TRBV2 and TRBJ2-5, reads EPEVTQTPSHQVTQMGQEVILRCVPISNHLYFYWYRQILGQKVEFLVSFYNNEISEKSEIFDDQFSVERPDGSNFTLKIRSTKLEDSAMYFCATSRLNQETQYFGPGTRLLVL.

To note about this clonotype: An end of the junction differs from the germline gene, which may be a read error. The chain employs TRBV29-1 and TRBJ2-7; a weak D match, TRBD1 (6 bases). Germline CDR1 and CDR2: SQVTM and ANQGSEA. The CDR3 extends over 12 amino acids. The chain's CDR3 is CSVALGGGATDF. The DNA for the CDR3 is TGCAGCGTCGCTTTAGGGGGTGGGGCCACGGACTTC.

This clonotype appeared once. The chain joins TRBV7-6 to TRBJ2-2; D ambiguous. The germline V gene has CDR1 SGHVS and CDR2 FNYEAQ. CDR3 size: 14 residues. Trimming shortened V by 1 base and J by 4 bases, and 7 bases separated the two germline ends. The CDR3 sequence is CASSLVVFTGELFF. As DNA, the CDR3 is TGTGCCAGCAGCTTAGTGGTTTTCACCGGGGAGCTGTTTTTT.

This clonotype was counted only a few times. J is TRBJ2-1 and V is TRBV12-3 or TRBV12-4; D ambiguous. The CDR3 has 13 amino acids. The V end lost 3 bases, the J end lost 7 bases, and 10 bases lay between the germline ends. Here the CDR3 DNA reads TGTGCCAGCAGTTTTCGAGTAGGGAATGAGCAGTTCTTC. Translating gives CASSFRVGNEQFF.

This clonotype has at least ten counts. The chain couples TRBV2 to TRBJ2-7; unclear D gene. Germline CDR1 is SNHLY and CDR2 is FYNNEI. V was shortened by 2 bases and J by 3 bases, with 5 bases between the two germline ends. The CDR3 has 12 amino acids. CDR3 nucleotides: TGTGCCAGCAGTGAAAGTAACTACGAGCAGTACTTC. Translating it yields CASSESNYEQYF.

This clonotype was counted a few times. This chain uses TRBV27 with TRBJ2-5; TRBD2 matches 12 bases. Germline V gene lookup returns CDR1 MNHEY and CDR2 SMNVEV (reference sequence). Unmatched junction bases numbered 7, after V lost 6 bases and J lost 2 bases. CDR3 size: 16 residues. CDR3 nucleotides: TGTGCCAGCAGAAGTTTTGGACTAGCGGGACAAGAGACCCAGTACTTC. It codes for CASRSFGLAGQETQYF.